A selection of T cell receptor beta chains follows, all from one sample in a study of blood T cell repertoires in COVID-19. The protocol was immunoSEQ multiplex PCR, while the TCRdb copy is restricted to in-frame clones and leaves out a portion. Altogether about 96,000 clones are present, roughly 80% being singletons, with the ten largest covering 17%. The sequenced material came from peripheral blood. Receptor source: a woman aged 60-75 years with acute or convalescent COVID-19. CDR3s include the opening cysteine and the closing phenylalanine or tryptophan. The order of the fields is V gene, clone size, D gene, J gene, CDR3 protein, CDR3 DNA. D genes are given only for firm matches. Clone sizes are given selectively: once, few, many, or a class where the clone is expanded.

v_gene: TRBV24-1; abundance: -; d_gene: -; j_gene: TRBJ1-2; CDR3aa: CATSDKLYGYTF; CDR3nt: TGTGCCACCAGTGATAAACTCTATGGCTACACCTTC
v_gene: TRBV7-8; abundance: -; d_gene: -; j_gene: TRBJ1-5; CDR3aa: CASSARDTTYSNQPQHF; CDR3nt: TGTGCCAGCAGCGCCCGGGACACCACCTATAGCAATCAGCCCCAGCATTTT
v_gene: TRBV5-5; abundance: -; d_gene: TRBD1; j_gene: TRBJ2-7; CDR3aa: CASSLRDRGLSYEQYF; CDR3nt: TGTGCCAGCAGCTTGAGGGACAGGGGGCTTTCCTACGAGCAGTACTTC
v_gene: TRBV7-3; abundance: -; d_gene: TRBD2; j_gene: TRBJ2-1; CDR3aa: CASSLTPRLAGYNEQFF; CDR3nt: TGTGCCAGCAGCTTAACGCCAAGACTAGCGGGTTACAATGAGCAGTTCTTC
v_gene: TRBV10-3; abundance: once; d_gene: -; j_gene: TRBJ1-2; CDR3aa: CAISDAGSGYTF; CDR3nt: TGTGCCATCAGTGATGCGGGGAGTGGCTACACCTTC
v_gene: TRBV5-6; abundance: -; d_gene: TRBD2; j_gene: TRBJ2-3; CDR3aa: CASSPGLAGAYTDTQYF; CDR3nt: TGTGCCAGCAGCCCCGGGTTAGCGGGGGCCTACACAGATACGCAGTATTTT
v_gene: TRBV29-1; abundance: -; d_gene: -; j_gene: TRBJ1-2; CDR3aa: CSVEDGAGIYGYTF; CDR3nt: TGCAGCGTTGAAGATGGGGCAGGGATCTATGGCTACACCTTC
v_gene: TRBV19; abundance: -; d_gene: TRBD1; j_gene: TRBJ2-4; CDR3aa: CASKGTGQKNIQYF; CDR3nt: TGTGCCAGTAAGGGGACAGGGCAGAAAAACATTCAGTACTTC
v_gene: TRBV4-3; abundance: -; d_gene: -; j_gene: TRBJ1-1; CDR3aa: CASASPKVGGETEAFF; CDR3nt: TGCGCCAGCGCCTCTCCAAAGGTAGGGGGGGAGACTGAAGCTTTCTTT
v_gene: TRBV18; abundance: -; d_gene: -; j_gene: TRBJ1-5; CDR3aa: CASSPAGAQPQHF; CDR3nt: TGTGCCAGCTCACCCGCAGGGGCTCAGCCCCAGCATTTT
v_gene: TRBV7-2; abundance: once; d_gene: TRBD1; j_gene: TRBJ1-5; CDR3aa: CASSLGPGGGQPQHF; CDR3nt: TGTGCCAGCAGCTTAGGGCCAGGGGGAGGTCAGCCCCAGCATTTT
v_gene: TRBV7-6; abundance: -; d_gene: -; j_gene: TRBJ1-5; CDR3aa: CASSFSDFQPQHF; CDR3nt: TGTGCCAGCAGCTTTTCTGACTTTCAGCCCCAGCATTTT
v_gene: TRBV2; abundance: -; d_gene: TRBD1; j_gene: TRBJ1-1; CDR3aa: CASIETGVTEAFF; CDR3nt: TGTGCCAGCATAGAGACAGGGGTGACTGAAGCTTTCTTT
v_gene: TRBV28; abundance: -; d_gene: TRBD1; j_gene: TRBJ1-1; CDR3aa: CASRTGGLNTEAFF; CDR3nt: TGTGCCAGCAGGACAGGGGGCTTGAACACTGAAGCTTTCTTT
v_gene: TRBV5-1; abundance: -; d_gene: -; j_gene: TRBJ1-1; CDR3aa: CASSLGGRVNTEAFF; CDR3nt: TGCGCCAGCAGCTTGGGAGGGAGAGTGAACACTGAAGCTTTCTTT
v_gene: TRBV7-9; abundance: -; d_gene: TRBD2; j_gene: TRBJ2-1; CDR3aa: CASSPLAGGGTYNEQFF; CDR3nt: TGTGCCAGCAGCCCCCTGGCCGGGGGGGGCACGTACAATGAGCAGTTCTTC
v_gene: TRBV19; abundance: -; d_gene: -; j_gene: TRBJ1-6; CDR3aa: CASTYRHPPGSYNSPLHF; CDR3nt: TGTGCCAGTACCTATCGACATCCGCCCGGCTCCTATAATTCACCCCTCCACTTT
v_gene: TRBV3-1/TRBV3-2; abundance: -; d_gene: -; j_gene: TRBJ2-1; CDR3aa: CASSLRLNNEQFF; CDR3nt: TGTGCCAGCAGCCTTAGACTCAACAATGAGCAGTTCTTC
v_gene: TRBV5-1; abundance: -; d_gene: TRBD2; j_gene: TRBJ2-5; CDR3aa: CASSLDSGAQETQYF; CDR3nt: TGCGCCAGCAGCCTGGATAGCGGGGCACAAGAGACCCAGTACTTC
v_gene: TRBV7-2; abundance: -; d_gene: TRBD2; j_gene: TRBJ2-5; CDR3aa: CASSLLAGGRETQYF; CDR3nt: TGTGCCAGCAGCTTATTAGCGGGGGGCCGAGAGACCCAGTACTTC
v_gene: TRBV2; abundance: -; d_gene: -; j_gene: TRBJ2-1; CDR3aa: CASSAGHLGSYNEQFF; CDR3nt: TGTGCCAGCAGTGCTGGACATCTAGGCTCCTACAATGAGCAGTTCTTC
v_gene: TRBV11-1; abundance: -; d_gene: -; j_gene: TRBJ2-5; CDR3aa: CASSLSGKTQYF; CDR3nt: TGTGCCAGCAGCTTGTCCGGGAAGACCCAGTACTTC
v_gene: TRBV19; abundance: -; d_gene: TRBD1; j_gene: TRBJ2-4; CDR3aa: CASSPGTGMDIQYF; CDR3nt: TGTGCCAGTAGTCCAGGGACAGGCATGGACATTCAGTACTTC
v_gene: TRBV10-1; abundance: -; d_gene: -; j_gene: TRBJ1-5; CDR3aa: CASSESRREPNSNQPQHF; CDR3nt: TGCGCCAGCAGTGAGTCGAGGAGGGAGCCGAATAGCAATCAGCCCCAGCATTTT
v_gene: TRBV28; abundance: -; d_gene: -; j_gene: TRBJ1-2; CDR3aa: CASSLVQGGWGYTF; CDR3nt: TGTGCCAGCAGTTTAGTACAGGGTGGATGGGGCTACACCTTC
v_gene: TRBV5-8; abundance: -; d_gene: TRBD1; j_gene: TRBJ2-7; CDR3aa: CASSKRDRVIEQYF; CDR3nt: TGTGCCAGCAGCAAAAGGGACAGGGTTATCGAGCAGTACTTC
v_gene: TRBV2; abundance: -; d_gene: TRBD1; j_gene: TRBJ2-1; CDR3aa: CASRADREFNEQFF; CDR3nt: TGTGCCAGCAGAGCGGACAGGGAATTCAATGAGCAGTTCTTC
v_gene: TRBV3-1/TRBV3-2; abundance: -; d_gene: -; j_gene: TRBJ2-2; CDR3aa: CASSPVPGELFF; CDR3nt: TGTGCCAGCAGCCCTGTCCCCGGGGAGCTGTTTTTT
v_gene: TRBV18; abundance: -; d_gene: -; j_gene: TRBJ1-2; CDR3aa: CASSPGARGDGYTF; CDR3nt: TGTGCCAGCTCACCAGGCGCACGGGGTGATGGCTACACCTTC
v_gene: TRBV19; abundance: -; d_gene: TRBD1; j_gene: TRBJ1-1; CDR3aa: CASNVDRGLTRGAFF; CDR3nt: TGTGCCAGTAACGTCGACAGGGGATTAACCCGAGGAGCTTTCTTT